This T cell receptor beta chain was documented in a study of T cells in Graves' hyperthyroidism and ophthalmopathy. Study overall: Staff took peripheral blood when the initial diagnosis was made, before any treatment began. General study findings and limits: The model made its ophthalmopathy prediction, and onset followed a median about 5.9 months later.

To note about this clonotype: Its antigen is unidentified.

RNA transcripts gave rise to amplified TCR beta CDR3 regions. An initial round of RT-PCR targeting the TCR CDR3 relied on the HTBI primer set. TCRdb re-derived calls from the multiplex PCR reads in MiXCR, one entry per CDR3 protein. The sample shows 660,000 or so distinct CDR3 sequences, less than 25% of them seen only once. This TCR derives from a man aged 30 to 45 with Graves' ophthalmopathy. Sequenced material: blood.

CDR3 loop: CASSQDSSTSGYTF. The DNA of the CDR3 is TGCGCCAGCAGCCAAGATTCGTCGACTTCCGGCTACACCTTC. The V gene is TRBV4-3, the J gene TRBJ1-2; D is uncertain. The CDR3 loop spans 14 amino acids. Germline V CDR1 and CDR2: LGHNA, YSLEER. V was shortened by 0 bases and J by 8 bases, with 13 bases between the two germline ends.